The rows below give T cell receptor beta chains drawn from one sample of a study of T cell changes during pregnancy in multiple sclerosis. Method: immunoSEQ multiplex PCR; TCRdb's copy keeps in-frame clones and lacks some. The table shows tens of thousands of clones, with roughly nine tenths occurring only once. The sample in question was peripheral blood, obtained in the third trimester of pregnancy. The receptors shown here come from a female donor with multiple sclerosis, enrolled in a pregnancy study. CDR3s include the opening cysteine and the closing phenylalanine or tryptophan. D genes are given only for firm matches. A clone size is listed for some rows: how often the clone was seen (once, few, many), or a class if it is expanded.

size	D	V	J	CDR3	DNA
few	NA	TRBV5-1	TRBJ2-7	CASSLESEQYF	TGCGCCAGCAGCTTGGAGAGCGAGCAGTACTTC
once	TRBD2	TRBV4-3	TRBJ2-7	CASSRIKGLAGGEQYF	TGCGCCAGCAGCCGAATCAAGGGACTAGCGGGAGGGGAGCAGTACTTC
NA	NA	TRBV6-5	TRBJ1-1	CASSQYGTPNEAFF	TGTGCCAGCAGTCAATACGGGACACCTAATGAAGCTTTCTTT
NA	NA	TRBV30	TRBJ2-7	CAWSDLPGLASEQYF	TGTGCCTGGAGCGACCTCCCGGGTTTGGCCTCGGAGCAGTACTTC
NA	NA	TRBV11-2	TRBJ2-7	CASSWWEDKGEQYF	TGTGCCAGCAGCTGGTGGGAGGATAAGGGCGAGCAGTACTTC
NA	NA	TRBV11-2	TRBJ1-2	CASSSPTGYGYTF	TGTGCCAGCAGCTCCCCGACAGGATATGGCTACACCTTC
few	NA	TRBV9	TRBJ1-4	CASSVLGRPNEKLFF	TGTGCCAGCAGCGTATTGGGCCGGCCGAATGAAAAACTGTTTTTT
NA	NA	TRBV11-3	TRBJ2-3	CASSMPLDGGTQYF	TGTGCCAGCAGCATGCCCCTAGATGGAGGTACGCAGTATTTT
NA	NA	TRBV5-1	TRBJ2-5	CASSLVGYGQETQYF	TGCGCCAGCAGCTTGGTGGGTTACGGGCAAGAGACCCAGTACTTC
NA	TRBD2	TRBV5-1	TRBJ2-1	CASSSDRGQLAGGEQFF	TGCGCCAGCAGCTCGGACAGGGGGCAACTAGCGGGAGGGGAGCAGTTCTTC
NA	TRBD1	TRBV9	TRBJ1-2	CASSAGQGNHGYTF	TGTGCCAGCAGCGCCGGACAGGGGAACCACGGCTACACCTTC
NA	TRBD2	TRBV11-3	TRBJ2-7	CASSAGGEGSYEQYF	TGTGCCAGCAGCGCCGGGGGGGAGGGCTCCTACGAGCAGTACTTC
NA	TRBD1	TRBV4-3	TRBJ2-7	CASSQEDRGYEQYF	TGCGCCAGCAGCCAAGAGGACAGGGGTTACGAGCAGTACTTC
NA	NA	TRBV6-5	TRBJ1-2	CASSYFPGRNYGYTF	TGTGCCAGCAGTTACTTCCCAGGGAGGAACTATGGCTACACCTTC
NA	NA	TRBV19	TRBJ1-5	CASSIDGGLPNQPQHF	TGTGCCAGTAGTATAGATGGAGGGCTTCCCAATCAGCCCCAGCATTTT
once	TRBD2	TRBV30	TRBJ2-2	CAWSSGTNTGELFF	TGTGCCTGGAGTAGCGGGACCAACACCGGGGAGCTGTTTTTT
NA	TRBD2	TRBV18	TRBJ2-1	CASSPGLAGENNEQFF	TGTGCCAGCTCACCTGGATTAGCGGGAGAGAACAATGAGCAGTTCTTC
NA	NA	TRBV28	TRBJ2-1	CASSLWTGRYEQSNEQFF	TGTGCCAGCAGTTTATGGACAGGTAGATATGAACAAAGCAATGAGCAGTTCTTC
NA	TRBD1	TRBV7-3	TRBJ1-3	CASSPQGGSGNTIYF	TGTGCCAGCAGCCCACAGGGGGGGTCTGGAAACACCATATATTTT
NA	TRBD2	TRBV7-2	TRBJ2-7	CASSPLWASGIAYEQYF	TGTGCCAGCAGCCCTCTCTGGGCTAGCGGGATTGCATACGAGCAGTACTTC
NA	NA	TRBV15	TRBJ2-7	CATSLDSRSSYEQYF	TGTGCCACCAGCCTTGACAGCAGGTCCTCCTACGAGCAGTACTTC
NA	TRBD1	TRBV6-1	TRBJ2-7	CASSGWDRANYEQYF	TGTGCCAGCAGTGGCTGGGACAGGGCGAACTACGAGCAGTACTTC
NA	TRBD1	TRBV4-3	TRBJ1-2	CASSQGTGVGYTF	TGCGCCAGCAGCCAAGGGACAGGGGTCGGCTACACCTTC
NA	NA	TRBV29-1	TRBJ2-3	CSAKGEDTQYF	TGCAGCGCTAAGGGAGAAGATACGCAGTATTTT
NA	NA	TRBV25-1	TRBJ1-1	CASSEFAGMNTEAFF	TGTGCCAGCAGTGAATTCGCAGGGATGAACACTGAAGCTTTCTTT
NA	NA	TRBV6-5	TRBJ2-1	CASSGRLGSQFF	TGTGCCAGCAGTGGCCGACTAGGGTCGCAGTTCTTC
NA	NA	TRBV6-1	TRBJ1-5	CASSEVEGSGPQHF	TGTGCCAGCAGTGAGGTGGAGGGGAGCGGGCCCCAGCATTTT
NA	NA	TRBV19	TRBJ1-5	CASSSGRYSNQPQHF	TGTGCCAGTAGTAGTGGCAGATATAGCAATCAGCCCCAGCATTTT
NA	NA	TRBV15	TRBJ2-7	CATSNRGNFHYEQYF	TGTGCCACCAGCAACCGGGGTAATTTCCACTACGAGCAGTACTTC
NA	NA	TRBV10-3	TRBJ2-7	CAILGGVGYEQYF	TGTGCCATCCTCGGGGGAGTTGGGTACGAGCAGTACTTC
NA	TRBD2	TRBV5-6	TRBJ2-5	CASRTSGSETQYF	TGTGCCAGCAGAACTAGCGGGAGTGAGACCCAGTACTTC
NA	TRBD2	TRBV7-6	TRBJ2-3	CASSHVVGGRGDTQYF	TGTGCCAGCAGTCACGTAGTAGGCGGGAGGGGAGATACGCAGTATTTT
NA	NA	TRBV27	TRBJ1-1	CASSLWVAGMNTEAFF	TGTGCCAGCAGTTTATGGGTAGCCGGTATGAACACTGAAGCTTTCTTT
NA	NA	TRBV5-4	TRBJ2-7	CASSLAVSRDEQYF	TGTGCCAGCAGCTTGGCCGTTAGCAGGGACGAGCAGTACTTC
NA	TRBD2	TRBV5-5	TRBJ2-5	CASGFSGSVGETQYF	TGTGCCAGCGGGTTTAGCGGGAGCGTAGGGGAGACCCAGTACTTC
NA	NA	TRBV12-5	TRBJ2-7	CASSLGERQYF	TGTGCTAGTTCTTTGGGTGAGAGGCAGTACTTC
NA	TRBD2	TRBV4-2	TRBJ2-7	CASSQELAGTREQYF	TGTGCCAGCAGCCAAGAATTAGCGGGGACTAGGGAGCAGTACTTC
NA	TRBD2	TRBV10-3	TRBJ2-7	CARRNPLAGGRSYEQYF	TGTGCCCGACGAAACCCCCTAGCGGGAGGGCGATCCTACGAGCAGTACTTC
NA	NA	TRBV7-2	TRBJ2-5	CASSLDQGTETQYF	TGTGCCAGCAGCTTAGATCAGGGGACCGAGACCCAGTACTTC
NA	TRBD2	TRBV7-2	TRBJ2-7	CASSYHSGSSEQYF	TGTGCCAGCAGCTACCATAGCGGGAGCTCCGAGCAGTACTTC
NA	NA	TRBV29-1	TRBJ2-4	CSVFRDIQYF	TGCAGCGTTTTCCGGGACATTCAGTACTTC
NA	NA	TRBV5-1	TRBJ1-1	CASSLRGVEAFF	TGCGCCAGCAGCTTGAGGGGTGTCGAAGCTTTCTTT
NA	TRBD1	TRBV7-9	TRBJ1-1	CASSPLDRYLLEAFF	TGTGCCAGCAGCCCTCTGGACAGGTATCTTCTTGAAGCTTTCTTT
NA	NA	TRBV19	TRBJ2-5	CASSIPGGPSETQYF	TGTGCCAGTAGTATTCCGGGGGGCCCCTCCGAGACCCAGTACTTC
NA	NA	TRBV7-9	TRBJ2-5	CATHSGEETQYF	TGTGCCACCCATTCGGGGGAAGAGACCCAGTACTTC
NA	TRBD2	TRBV11-2	TRBJ2-2	CASSYTSGSSNTGELFF	TGTGCCAGCAGCTACACTAGCGGTTCATCGAACACCGGGGAGCTGTTTTTT
NA	NA	TRBV7-3	TRBJ2-3	CASSLGLHPDTQYF	TGTGCCAGCAGCCTGGGACTCCACCCAGATACGCAGTATTTT
NA	TRBD1	TRBV7-9	TRBJ2-7	CASSLVGTGGDEQYF	TGTGCCAGCAGCTTAGTCGGGACAGGGGGCGACGAGCAGTACTTC
NA	NA	TRBV30	TRBJ1-4	CAWSHGHGANEKLFF	TGTGCCTGGAGTCACGGTCACGGGGCTAATGAAAAACTGTTTTTT
once	TRBD2	TRBV7-6	TRBJ2-7	CASSLVGGAHHEQYF	TGTGCCAGCAGCTTAGTGGGAGGGGCCCACCACGAGCAGTACTTC
NA	TRBD2	TRBV29-1	TRBJ2-3	CSVPGLADSTDTQYF	TGCAGCGTCCCCGGACTAGCGGATAGCACAGATACGCAGTATTTT
once	TRBD1	TRBV4-2	TRBJ2-3	CASSQYGQGGTDTQYF	TGTGCCAGCAGCCAATACGGACAGGGGGGCACAGATACGCAGTATTTT
NA	NA	TRBV11-3	TRBJ2-1	CASSLRGRGNEQFF	TGTGCCAGCAGCTTACGTGGGAGGGGGAATGAGCAGTTCTTC
NA	NA	TRBV9	TRBJ2-1	CASSGGGWGTYNEQFF	TGTGCCAGCAGCGGAGGGGGTTGGGGGACCTACAATGAGCAGTTCTTC
NA	TRBD1	TRBV7-2	TRBJ1-1	CASSSWTGSTEAFF	TGTGCCAGCAGCTCTTGGACAGGGAGTACTGAAGCTTTCTTT